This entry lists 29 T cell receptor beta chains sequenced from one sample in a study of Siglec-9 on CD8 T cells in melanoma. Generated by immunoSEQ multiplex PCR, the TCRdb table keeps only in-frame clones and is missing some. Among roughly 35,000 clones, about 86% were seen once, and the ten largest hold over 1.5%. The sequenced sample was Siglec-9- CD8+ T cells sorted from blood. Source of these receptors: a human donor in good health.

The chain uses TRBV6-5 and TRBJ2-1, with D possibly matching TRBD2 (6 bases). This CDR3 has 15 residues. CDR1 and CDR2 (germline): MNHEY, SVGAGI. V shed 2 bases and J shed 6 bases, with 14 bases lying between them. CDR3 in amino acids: CASSYNLGSSNEQFF. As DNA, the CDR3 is TGTGCCAGCAGTTACAACCTCGGGAGCTCCAATGAGCAGTTCTTC.

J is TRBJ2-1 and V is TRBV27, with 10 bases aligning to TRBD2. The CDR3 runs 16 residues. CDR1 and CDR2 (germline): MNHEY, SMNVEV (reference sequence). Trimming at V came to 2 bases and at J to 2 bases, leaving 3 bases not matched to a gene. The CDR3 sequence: CASSLRGTSAYNEQFF. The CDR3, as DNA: TGTGCCAGCAGTTTAAGGGGGACTAGCGCCTACAATGAGCAGTTCTTC.

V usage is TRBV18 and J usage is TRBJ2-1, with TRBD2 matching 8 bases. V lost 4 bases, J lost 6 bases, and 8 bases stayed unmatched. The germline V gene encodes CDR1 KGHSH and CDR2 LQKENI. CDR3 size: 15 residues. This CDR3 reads CASSLEREPPNEQFF. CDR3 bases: TGTGCCAGCTCACTTGAGCGGGAGCCTCCCAATGAGCAGTTCTTC. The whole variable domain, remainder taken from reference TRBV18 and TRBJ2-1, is NAGVMQNPRHLVRRRGQEARLRCSPMKGHSHVYWYRQLPEEGLKFMVYLQKENIIDESGMPKERFSAEFPKEGPSILRIQQVVRGDSAAYFCASSLEREPPNEQFFGPGTRLTVL.

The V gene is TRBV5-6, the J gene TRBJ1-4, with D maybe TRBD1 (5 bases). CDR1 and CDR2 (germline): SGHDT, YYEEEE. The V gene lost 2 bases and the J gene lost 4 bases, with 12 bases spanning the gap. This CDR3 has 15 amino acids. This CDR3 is CASSFWAGGNEKLFF. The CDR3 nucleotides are TGTGCCAGCAGCTTTTGGGCCGGGGGTAATGAAAAACTGTTTTTT.

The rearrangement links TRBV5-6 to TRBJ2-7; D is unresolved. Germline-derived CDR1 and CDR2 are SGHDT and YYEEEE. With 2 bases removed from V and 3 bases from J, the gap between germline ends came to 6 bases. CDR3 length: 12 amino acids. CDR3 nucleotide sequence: TGTGCCAGCAGCTTAGACGGCTACGAGCAGTACTTC. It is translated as CASSLDGYEQYF.

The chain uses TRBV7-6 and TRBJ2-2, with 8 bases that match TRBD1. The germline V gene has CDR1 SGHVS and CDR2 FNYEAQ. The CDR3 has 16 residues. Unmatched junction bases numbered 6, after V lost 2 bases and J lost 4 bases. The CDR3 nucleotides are TGTGCCAGCAGCTTACGACAGGGGTCGGTCACCGGGGAGCTGTTTTTT. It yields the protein CASSLRQGSVTGELFF.

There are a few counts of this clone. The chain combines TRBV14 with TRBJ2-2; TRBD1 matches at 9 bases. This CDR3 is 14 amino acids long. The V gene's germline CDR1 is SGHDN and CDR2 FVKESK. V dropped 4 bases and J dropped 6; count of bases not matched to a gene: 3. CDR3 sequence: CASSPDRGSGELFF. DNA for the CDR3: TGTGCCAGCAGCCCCGACAGGGGGTCCGGGGAGCTGTTTTTT. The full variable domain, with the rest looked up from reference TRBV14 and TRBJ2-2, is EAGVTQFPSHSVIEKGQTVTLRCDPISGHDNLYWYRRVMGKEIKFLLHFVKESKQDESGMPNNRFLAERTGGTYSTLKVQPAELEDSGVYFCASSPDRGSGELFFGEGSRLTVL.

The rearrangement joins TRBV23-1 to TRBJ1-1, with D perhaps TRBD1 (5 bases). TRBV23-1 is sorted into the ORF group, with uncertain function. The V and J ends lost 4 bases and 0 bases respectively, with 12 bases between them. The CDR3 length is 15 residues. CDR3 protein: CASSPSGRLNTEAFF. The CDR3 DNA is TGCGCCAGCAGTCCTTCGGGACGGTTGAACACTGAAGCTTTCTTT.

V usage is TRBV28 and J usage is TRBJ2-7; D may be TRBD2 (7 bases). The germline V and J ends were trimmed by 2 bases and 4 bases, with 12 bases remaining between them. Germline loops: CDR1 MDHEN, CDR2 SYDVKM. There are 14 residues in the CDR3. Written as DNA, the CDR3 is TGTGCCAGCAGTTTAATAGGGGGGGCATACGAGCAGTACTTC. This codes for CASSLIGGAYEQYF.

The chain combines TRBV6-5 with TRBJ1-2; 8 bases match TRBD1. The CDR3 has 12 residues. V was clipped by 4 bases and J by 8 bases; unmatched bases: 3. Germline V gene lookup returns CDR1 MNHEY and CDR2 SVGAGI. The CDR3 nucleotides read TGTGCCAGCAGTTCAGGGGGCCAGGGCTACACCTTC. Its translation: CASSSGGQGYTF.

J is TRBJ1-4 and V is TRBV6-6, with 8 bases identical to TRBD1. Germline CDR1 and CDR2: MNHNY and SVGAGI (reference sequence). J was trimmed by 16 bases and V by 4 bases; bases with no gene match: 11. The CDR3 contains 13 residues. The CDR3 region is CASSSLLDRERFF. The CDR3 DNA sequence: TGTGCCAGCAGTTCGCTCCTGGACAGGGAACGGTTTTTT.

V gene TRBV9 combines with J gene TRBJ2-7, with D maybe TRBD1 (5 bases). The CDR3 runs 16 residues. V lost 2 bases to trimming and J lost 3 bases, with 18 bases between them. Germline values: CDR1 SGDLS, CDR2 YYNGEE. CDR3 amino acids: CASSVTTGVQLYEQYF. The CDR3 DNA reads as TGTGCCAGCAGCGTCACAACAGGAGTTCAACTCTACGAGCAGTACTTC.

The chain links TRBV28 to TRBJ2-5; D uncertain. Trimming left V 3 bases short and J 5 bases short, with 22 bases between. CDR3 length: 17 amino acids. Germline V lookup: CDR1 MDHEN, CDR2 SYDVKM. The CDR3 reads CASSLALRVSQGETQYF. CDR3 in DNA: TGTGCCAGCAGTTTGGCGTTACGGGTTTCTCAAGGGGAGACCCAGTACTTC.

CDR3 bases: TGTGCCAGCCCCCAACCCCAGCCTATTTACGAGCAGTACTTC. It codes for CASPQPQPIYEQYF. The J gene is TRBJ2-7, the V gene TRBV5-4; D remains unclear. CDR1 SGHNT and CDR2 YYREEE come from the germline V gene (reference sequence). V was shortened by 7 bases and J by 4 bases, with 18 bases between the two germline ends. The CDR3 contains 14 residues.

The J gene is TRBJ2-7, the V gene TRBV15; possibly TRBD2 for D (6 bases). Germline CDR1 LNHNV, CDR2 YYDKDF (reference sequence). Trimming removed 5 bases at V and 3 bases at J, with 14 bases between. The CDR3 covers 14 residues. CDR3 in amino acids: CATSFGDFSYEQYF. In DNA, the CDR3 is TGTGCCACCAGCTTTGGGGACTTCAGCTACGAGCAGTACTTC.

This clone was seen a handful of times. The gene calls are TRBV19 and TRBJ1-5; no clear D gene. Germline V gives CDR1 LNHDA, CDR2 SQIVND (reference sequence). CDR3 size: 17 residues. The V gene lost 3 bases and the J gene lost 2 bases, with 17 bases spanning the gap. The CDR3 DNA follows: TGTGCCAGTAGTATGCTCCCGCCTACACAAGGCAATCAGCCCCAGCATTTT. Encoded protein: CASSMLPPTQGNQPQHF.

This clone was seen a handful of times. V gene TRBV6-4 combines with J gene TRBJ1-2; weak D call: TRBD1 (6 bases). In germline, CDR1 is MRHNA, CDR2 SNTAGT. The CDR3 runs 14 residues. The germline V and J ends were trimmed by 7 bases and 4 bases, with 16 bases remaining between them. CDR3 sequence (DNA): TGTGCCAGCAAGGGGGAGGGGGACGGCTATGGCTACACCTTC. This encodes CASKGEGDGYGYTF.

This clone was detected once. The CDR3 DNA sequence: TGTGCCAGCAGCTTAGGACTAGCGGGAGGAGGCGAGCAGTACTTC. It specifies CASSLGLAGGGEQYF. The chain has TRBV11-2 and TRBJ2-7; 13 bases align to TRBD2. V was clipped by 1 base and J by 6 bases; unmatched bases: 3. The CDR3 is made up of 15 amino acids. Germline V gene data show CDR1 as SGHAT and CDR2 as FQNNGV.

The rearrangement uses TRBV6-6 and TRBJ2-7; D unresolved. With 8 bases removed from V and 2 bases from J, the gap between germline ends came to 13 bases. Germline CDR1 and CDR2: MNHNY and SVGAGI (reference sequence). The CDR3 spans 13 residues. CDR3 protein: CASGVTVAYEQYF. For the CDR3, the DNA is TGTGCCAGCGGCGTAACAGTAGCCTACGAGCAGTACTTC.

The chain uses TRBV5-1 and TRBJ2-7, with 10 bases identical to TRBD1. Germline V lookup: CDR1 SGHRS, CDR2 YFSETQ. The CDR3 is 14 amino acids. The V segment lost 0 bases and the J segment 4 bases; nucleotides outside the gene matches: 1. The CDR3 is CASSLGQGAYEQYF. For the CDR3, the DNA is TGCGCCAGCAGCTTGGGACAGGGGGCTTACGAGCAGTACTTC.

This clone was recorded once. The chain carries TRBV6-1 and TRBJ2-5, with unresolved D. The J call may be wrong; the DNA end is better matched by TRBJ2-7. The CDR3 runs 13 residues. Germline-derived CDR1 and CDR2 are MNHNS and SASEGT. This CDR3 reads CAISPDGFYEQYF. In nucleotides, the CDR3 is TGTGCCATAAGCCCTGACGGATTCTACGAGCAGTACTTC.

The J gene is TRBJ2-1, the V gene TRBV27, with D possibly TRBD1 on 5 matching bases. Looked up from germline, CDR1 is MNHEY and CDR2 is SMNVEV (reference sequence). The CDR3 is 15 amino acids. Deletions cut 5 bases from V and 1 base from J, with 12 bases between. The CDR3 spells CASSPSQGSYNEQFF. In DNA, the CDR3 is TGTGCCAGCAGTCCGAGCCAGGGATCCTACAATGAGCAGTTCTTC.

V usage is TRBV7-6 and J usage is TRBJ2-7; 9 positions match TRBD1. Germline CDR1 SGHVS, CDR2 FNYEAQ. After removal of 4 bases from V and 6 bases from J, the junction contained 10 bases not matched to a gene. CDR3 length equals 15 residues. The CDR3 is CASSYNPGQGGEQYF. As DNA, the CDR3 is TGTGCCAGCAGCTATAACCCGGGACAGGGTGGCGAGCAGTACTTC.

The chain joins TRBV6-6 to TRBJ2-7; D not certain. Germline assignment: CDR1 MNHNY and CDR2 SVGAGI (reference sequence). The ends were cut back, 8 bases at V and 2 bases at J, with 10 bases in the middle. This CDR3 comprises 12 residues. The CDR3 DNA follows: TGTGCCAGCGCCATCCCCCCCTACGAGCAGTACTTC. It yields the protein CASAIPPYEQYF.

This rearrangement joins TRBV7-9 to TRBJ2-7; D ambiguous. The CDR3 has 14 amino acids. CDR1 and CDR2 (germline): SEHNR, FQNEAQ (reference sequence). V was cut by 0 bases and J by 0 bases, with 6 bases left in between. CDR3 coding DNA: TGTGCCAGCAGCTTAGCCAGTTTCTCCTACGAGCAGTACTTC. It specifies CASSLASFSYEQYF.

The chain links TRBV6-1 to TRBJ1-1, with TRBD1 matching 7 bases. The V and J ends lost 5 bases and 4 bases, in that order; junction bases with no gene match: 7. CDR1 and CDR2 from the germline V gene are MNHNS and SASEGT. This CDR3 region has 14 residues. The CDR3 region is CASSTDRVFTEAFF. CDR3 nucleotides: TGTGCCAGCAGTACTGACAGGGTTTTCACTGAAGCTTTCTTT.

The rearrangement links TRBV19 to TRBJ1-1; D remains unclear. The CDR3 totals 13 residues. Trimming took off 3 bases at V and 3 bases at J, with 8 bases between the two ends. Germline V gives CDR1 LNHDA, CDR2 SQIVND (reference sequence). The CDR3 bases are TGTGCCAGTAGTATGGAACAGTACACTGAAGCTTTCTTT. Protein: CASSMEQYTEAFF.

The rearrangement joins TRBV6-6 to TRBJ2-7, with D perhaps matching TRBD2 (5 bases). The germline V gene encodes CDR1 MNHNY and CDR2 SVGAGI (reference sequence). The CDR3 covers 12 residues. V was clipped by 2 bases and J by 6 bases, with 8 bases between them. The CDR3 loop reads CASSYPGGEQYF. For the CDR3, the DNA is TGTGCCAGCAGTTACCCAGGAGGCGAGCAGTACTTC.

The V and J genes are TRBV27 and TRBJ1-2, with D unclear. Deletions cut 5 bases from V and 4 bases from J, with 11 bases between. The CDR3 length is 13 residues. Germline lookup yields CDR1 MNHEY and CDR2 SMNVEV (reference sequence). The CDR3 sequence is CASSPHPPYGYTF. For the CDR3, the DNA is TGTGCCAGCAGTCCGCATCCTCCCTATGGCTACACCTTC.